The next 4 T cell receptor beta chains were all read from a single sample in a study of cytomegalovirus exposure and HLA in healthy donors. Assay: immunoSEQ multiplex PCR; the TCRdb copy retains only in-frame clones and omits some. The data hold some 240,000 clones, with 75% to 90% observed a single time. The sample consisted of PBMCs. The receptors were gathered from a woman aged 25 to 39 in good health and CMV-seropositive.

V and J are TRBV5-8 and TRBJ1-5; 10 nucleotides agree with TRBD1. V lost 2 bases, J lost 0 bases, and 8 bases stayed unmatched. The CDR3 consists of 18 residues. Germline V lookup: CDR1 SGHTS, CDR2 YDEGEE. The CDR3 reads CASSFRQGAYSSNQPQHF. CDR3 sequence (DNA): TGTGCCAGCAGCTTTAGACAGGGGGCCTATTCTAGCAATCAGCCCCAGCATTTT.

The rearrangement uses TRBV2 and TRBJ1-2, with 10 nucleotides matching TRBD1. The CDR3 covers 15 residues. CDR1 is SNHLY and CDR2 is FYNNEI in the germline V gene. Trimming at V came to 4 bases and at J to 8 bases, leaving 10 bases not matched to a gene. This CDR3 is CASSVVRQGARGYTF. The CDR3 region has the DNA TGTGCCAGCAGTGTGGTCCGACAGGGGGCGAGGGGCTACACCTTC.

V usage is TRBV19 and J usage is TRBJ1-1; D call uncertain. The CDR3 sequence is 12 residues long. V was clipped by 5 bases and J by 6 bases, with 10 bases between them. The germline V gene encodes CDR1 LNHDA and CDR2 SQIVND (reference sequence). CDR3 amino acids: CASSYGSAEAFF. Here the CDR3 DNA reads TGTGCCAGTAGTTATGGGAGCGCTGAAGCTTTCTTT.

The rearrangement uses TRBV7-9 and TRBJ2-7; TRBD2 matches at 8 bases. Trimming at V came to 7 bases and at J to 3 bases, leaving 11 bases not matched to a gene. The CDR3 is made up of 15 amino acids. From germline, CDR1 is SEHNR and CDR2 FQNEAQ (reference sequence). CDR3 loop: CASTQKVGGDYEQYF. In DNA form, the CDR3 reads TGTGCCAGCACCCAAAAGGTCGGGGGGGACTACGAGCAGTACTTC.